This TCR beta chain was recovered during a study of shared clonotypes between healthy human individuals. Study background: The donor pool was made up of a couple of women and a few men aged 18 to 49.

Here immunoSEQ multiplex PCR was the method, and the copy in TCRdb shows in-frame clones only, minus some. The sample has 550,000 to 750,000 clones; around 95% are singletons. The CDR3 is 10 amino acids. The germline CDR1 and CDR2 sequences are SNHLY and FYNNEI. The V and J ends lost 7 bases and 7 bases respectively, with 8 bases between them. It was CD45RO-negative cells, positively selected for CCR7, that made up naive CD8 cells, with terminally differentiated effector memory CD45RA+ cells excluded. Adult Caucasians living in Nashville, Tennessee made up all of the donors. This chain links TRBV2 with TRBJ2-7; a weak D match, TRBD2 (6 bases). Sequencing was done on a sample of naive CD8+ T cells sorted from blood. This sequence originates from a woman in her 30s in good health. Here the CDR3 DNA reads TGTGCCAGCAAGGGGAGGGAGCAGTACTTC. Amino acid sequence: CASKGREQYF.